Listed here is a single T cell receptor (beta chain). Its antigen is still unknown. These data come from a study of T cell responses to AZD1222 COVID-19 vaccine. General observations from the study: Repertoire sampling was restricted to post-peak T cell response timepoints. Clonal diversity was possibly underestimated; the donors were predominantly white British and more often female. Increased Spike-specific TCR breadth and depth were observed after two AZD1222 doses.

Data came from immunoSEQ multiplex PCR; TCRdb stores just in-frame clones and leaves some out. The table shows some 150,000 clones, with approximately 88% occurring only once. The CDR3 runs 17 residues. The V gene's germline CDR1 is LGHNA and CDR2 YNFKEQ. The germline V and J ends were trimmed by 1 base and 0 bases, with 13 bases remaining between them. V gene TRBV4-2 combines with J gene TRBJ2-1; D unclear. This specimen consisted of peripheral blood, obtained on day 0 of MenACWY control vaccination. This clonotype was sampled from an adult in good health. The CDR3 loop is CASSQGVIESSYNEQFF. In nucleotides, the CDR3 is TGTGCCAGCAGCCAAGGAGTTATCGAGAGCTCCTACAATGAGCAGTTCTTC.